The source of this T cell receptor beta chain is a study of CD8+ T cells in alopecia areata. Peripheral blood and lesional scalp punch biopsies came from alopecia areata patients. Following RNA extraction, reverse transcription yielded cDNA that acted as the sequencing template. The method was immunoSEQ multiplex PCR; TCRdb's version includes in-frame clones alone and lacks a portion of them. The table has 15,000 to 16,000 clones, roughly three fifths seen once. The receptor was isolated from a human donor with alopecia areata. The source material was skin.

The CDR3 DNA sequence: TGTGCCAGCAGCTTGGGTTTGACAGCTCTTAGCGGGAGGGCCTACGAGCAGTACTTC. The encoded protein is CASSLGLTALSGRAYEQYF. This rearrangement joins TRBV13 to TRBJ2-7, with TRBD2 identical over 11 bases. The CDR3 extends over 19 amino acids. Germline CDR1 PRHDT, CDR2 FYEKMQ (reference sequence). Trimming cost V 3 bases and J 2 bases; bases outside gene matches: 15.